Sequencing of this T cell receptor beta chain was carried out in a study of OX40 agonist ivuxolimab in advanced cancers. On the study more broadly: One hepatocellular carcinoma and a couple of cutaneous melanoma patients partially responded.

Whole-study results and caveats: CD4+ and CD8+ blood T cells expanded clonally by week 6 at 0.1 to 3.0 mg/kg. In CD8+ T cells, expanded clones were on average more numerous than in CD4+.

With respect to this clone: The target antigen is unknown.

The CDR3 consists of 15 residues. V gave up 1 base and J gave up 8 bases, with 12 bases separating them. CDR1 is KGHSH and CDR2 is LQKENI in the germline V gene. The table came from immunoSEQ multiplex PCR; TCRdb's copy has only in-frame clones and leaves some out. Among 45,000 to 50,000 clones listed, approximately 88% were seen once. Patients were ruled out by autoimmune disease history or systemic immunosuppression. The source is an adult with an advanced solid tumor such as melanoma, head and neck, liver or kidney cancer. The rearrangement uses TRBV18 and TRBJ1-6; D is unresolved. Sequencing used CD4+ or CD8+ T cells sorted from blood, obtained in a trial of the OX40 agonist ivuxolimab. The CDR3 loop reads CASSPRTGSDSPLHF. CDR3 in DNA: TGTGCCAGCTCACCACGTACGGGGAGCGATTCACCCCTCCACTTT.